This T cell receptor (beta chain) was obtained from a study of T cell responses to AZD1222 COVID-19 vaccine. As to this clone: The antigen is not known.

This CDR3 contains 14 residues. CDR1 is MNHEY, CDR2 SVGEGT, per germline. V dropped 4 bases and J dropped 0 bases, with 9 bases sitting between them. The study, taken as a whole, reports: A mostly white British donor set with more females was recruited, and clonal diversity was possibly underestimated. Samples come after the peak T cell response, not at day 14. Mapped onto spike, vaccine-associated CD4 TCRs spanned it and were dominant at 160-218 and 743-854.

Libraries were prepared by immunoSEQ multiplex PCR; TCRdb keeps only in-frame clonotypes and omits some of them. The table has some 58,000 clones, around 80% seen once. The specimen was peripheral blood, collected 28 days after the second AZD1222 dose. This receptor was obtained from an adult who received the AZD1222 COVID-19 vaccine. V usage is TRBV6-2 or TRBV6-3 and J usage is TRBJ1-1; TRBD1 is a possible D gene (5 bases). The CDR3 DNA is TGTGCCAGCAGTTCCGGGGGTCTGAACACTGAAGCTTTCTTT. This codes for CASSSGGLNTEAFF.